This T cell receptor beta chain was profiled in a study of cytomegalovirus exposure and HLA in healthy donors. Study information: The 110 or so validation repertoires were produced on the same platform as the approximately 670 repertoires of the first cohort. This was reported in a later analysis. Broader study findings: A classifier reportedly called cytomegalovirus status with high sensitivity and specificity. The study flagged some 170 TCR beta chains as cytomegalovirus-associated. Rarity characterized most TCR sequences, yet some public TCRs appeared in many donors.

Worth noting for this clone: Its antigen is undetermined.

This CDR3 contains 17 residues. The germline gives CDR1 SGHVS, CDR2 FNYEAQ. V lost 4 bases, J lost 5 bases, and 14 bases stayed unmatched. TCRdb's copy holds only in-frame clones and misses some; the assay was immunoSEQ multiplex PCR. Here the sample spans tens of thousands of clones, roughly 96% being singletons. The chain joins TRBV7-6 to TRBJ2-1; TRBD2 matches 7 bases. The specimen was PBMCs. The origin of this receptor is a man younger than 35 in good health and CMV-seronegative. CDR3 DNA: TGTGCCAGCAGCTCTAGGAGCGGGAACCTTGGGGACAATGAGCAGTTCTTC. This encodes CASSSRSGNLGDNEQFF.